There are many counts of the clone carrying this T cell receptor beta chain. Its matching antigen is unknown. This sample was taken from a study of blood T cells in healthy people across ages. Regarding the study as a whole: Age advanced and TCR beta diversity per million T cells fell, roughly linearly. Total diversity from one million sequenced T cells was likely underestimated.

Roughly 10 milliliters of peripheral blood were drawn from each donor into EDTA-treated tubes. Then a second PCR, running roughly 6 to 11 cycles, was carried out with a sample-barcoded 5' primer and a J-beta primer mix. Using its own MiXCR run on the 5' RACE reads, TCRdb lists one record per CDR3 protein. Of under 2,000,000 distinct CDR3 sequences listed, just under 50% were seen once; the top ten hold over 2%. This CDR3 is 14 amino acids long. This chain connects TRBV21-1 to TRBJ2-5. TRBV21-1 is labeled a pseudogene. The clonotype was recovered from a woman in her thirties or forties in good health. Sequenced: blood. For the CDR3, the DNA is TGTGCCAGCAGCAAAGACAGCTACGAAGAGACCCAGTACTTC. Amino acids: CASSKDSYEETQYF.